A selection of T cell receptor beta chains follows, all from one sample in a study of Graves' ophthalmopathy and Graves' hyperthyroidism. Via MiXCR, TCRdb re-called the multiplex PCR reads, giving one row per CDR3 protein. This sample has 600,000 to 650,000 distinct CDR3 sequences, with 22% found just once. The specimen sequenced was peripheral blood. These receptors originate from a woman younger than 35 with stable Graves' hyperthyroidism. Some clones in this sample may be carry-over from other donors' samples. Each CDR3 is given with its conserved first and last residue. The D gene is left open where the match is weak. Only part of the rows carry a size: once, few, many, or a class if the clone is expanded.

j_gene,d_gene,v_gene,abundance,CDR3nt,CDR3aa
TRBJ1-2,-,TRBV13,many,TGTGCCAGCAGCTTCACGGGGCAGACTGGCTACACCTTC,CASSFTGQTGYTF
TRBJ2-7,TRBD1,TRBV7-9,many,TGTGCCAGCAGCTCATCGGGACAGGGCTACGAGCAGTACTTC,CASSSSGQGYEQYF
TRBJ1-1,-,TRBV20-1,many,TGCAGTGGGACGAACAGGGCAACGAACACTGAAGCTTTCTTT,CSGTNRATNTEAFF
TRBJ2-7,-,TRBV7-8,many,TGTGCCAGCAGCCAGGAGCTCGGGGGCCCCTACGAGCAGTACTTC,CASSQELGGPYEQYF
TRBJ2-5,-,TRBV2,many,TGTGCCAGCGTGACAGGCGCGGAGACCCAGTACTTC,CASVTGAETQYF
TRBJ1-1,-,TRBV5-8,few,TGTGCCAGCAGCTACCCGACATTGATTAACACTGAAGCTTTCTTT,CASSYPTLINTEAFF
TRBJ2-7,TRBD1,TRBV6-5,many,TGTGCCAGCAGTTCTCAGACAGGGTGGTACGAGCAGTACTTC,CASSSQTGWYEQYF
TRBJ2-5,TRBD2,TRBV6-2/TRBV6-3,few,TGTGCCAGCAGTTACCCCGTTGACGGCGGGGGGGCTTGGCGGCAAGAGACCCAGTACTTC,CASSYPVDGGGAWRQETQYF
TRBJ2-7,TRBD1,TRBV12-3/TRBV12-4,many,TGTGCCAGCAGCATCCGGGACAGGGAATCCGAGCAGTACTTC,CASSIRDRESEQYF
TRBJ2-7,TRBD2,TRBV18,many,TGTGCGACTAGCGGTCCGCGGGCTAACTACGAGCAGTACTTC,CATSGPRANYEQYF
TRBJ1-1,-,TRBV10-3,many,TGTGCCATCAGTGAGCGGGGGGCTGGGACTGAAGCTTTCTTT,CAISERGAGTEAFF
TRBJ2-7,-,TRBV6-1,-,TGTGCCAGCAGTGAAGCGCGGGCTAGCGAATCCGGCCGGCAGTACTTC,CASSEARASESGRQYF
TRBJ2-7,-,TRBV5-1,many,TGCGCCAGCAGCTTGGGACGCTCCCCCTACGAGCAGTACTTC,CASSLGRSPYEQYF
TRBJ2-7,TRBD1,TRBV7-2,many,TGTGCCAGCAGCCCAATAGCCCGAGACAGGGGGCGCGGCTACGAGCAGTACTTC,CASSPIARDRGRGYEQYF
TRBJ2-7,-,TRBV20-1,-,TGCAGTGCCCTTATGTGGAGCGTGGGGATTTGGGAGCAGTACTTC,CSALMWSVGIWEQYF
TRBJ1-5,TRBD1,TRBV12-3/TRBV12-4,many,TGTGCCAGCAGAACCGGGACAGGGGCAAATCAGCCCCAGCATTTT,CASRTGTGANQPQHF
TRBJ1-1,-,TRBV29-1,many,TGCAGCGTTGATGAGCAGAGGCAGGGTCGGGCTTTCTTT,CSVDEQRQGRAFF
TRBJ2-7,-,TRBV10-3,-,TGTGCCATCAGTGGAGGTTCGAGCTCCTACGAGCAGTACTTC,CAISGGSSSYEQYF
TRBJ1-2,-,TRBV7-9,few,TGTGCCAGCAGCTTTTCTAAGGGAGATGGCTACACCTTC,CASSFSKGDGYTF
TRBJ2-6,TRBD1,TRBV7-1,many,TGTGCCAGCAGCTCGACCCCCGGACAGGTTGTACTCGCTGGGGCCAACGTCCTGACTTTC,CASSSTPGQVVLAGANVLTF
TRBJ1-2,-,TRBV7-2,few,TGTGCCAGCAGGCGCCAGAGATGGGTTAGCTATGGCTACACCTTC,CASRRQRWVSYGYTF
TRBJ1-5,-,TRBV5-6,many,TGTGCCAGCAGCTTAATGGAGGCGTTAAGCAATCAGCCCCAGCATTTT,CASSLMEALSNQPQHF
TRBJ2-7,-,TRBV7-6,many,TGTGCCAGCAGCTTAGACTCCACATCTTTCGAGCAGTACTTC,CASSLDSTSFEQYF
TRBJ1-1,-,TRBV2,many,TGTGCCAGCGGCAGTTTGGGGGGCAGGACTGAAGCTTTCTTT,CASGSLGGRTEAFF
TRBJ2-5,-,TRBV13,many,TGTGCCAGCAGCTTGGGGGACGGGGAGACCCAGTACTTC,CASSLGDGETQYF
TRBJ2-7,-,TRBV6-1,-,TGTGCCAGCAGTGAAGGGACACAATACGAGCAGTACTTC,CASSEGTQYEQYF
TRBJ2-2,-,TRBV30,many,TGTGCCTGGAAGAGTAGGGGCGTTGGCACCGGGGAGCTGTTTTTT,CAWKSRGVGTGELFF
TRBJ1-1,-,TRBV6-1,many,TGTGCCAGCAGTGAATTGCGGAGTGAAGCTTTCTTT,CASSELRSEAFF
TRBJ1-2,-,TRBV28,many,TGTGCCAGCAGTGACCGACAGGGCTACACCTTC,CASSDRQGYTF